This record concerns one T cell receptor beta chain sequence. The specificity of this receptor is unknown. The CDR3 does not close with the conserved phenylalanine or tryptophan, likely indicating a read error. This sample was taken from a study of neurological immune-mediated disorders (dated by TCRdb to about 2019). Context from the whole study: Among the 34 multiple sclerosis patients, some 31 had relapsing-remitting MS and 3 had secondary progressive MS. Of the roughly 71 subjects in the cohort, around 14 were HAM/TSP patients, roughly 35 were multiple sclerosis patients, and some 20 were healthy controls. The study compared peripheral blood TCR-beta repertoires of HTLV-I-associated myelopathy (HAM/TSP) patients, multiple sclerosis patients and healthy controls using UMI-based sequencing. Longitudinal samples, technical triplicates and paired sorted CD4+ and CD8+ T-cell subsets, alongside PBMC samples, were included among the roughly 97 TCR-beta libraries.

Points the paper makes about the study in general: The MS cluster was not associated with any clinical or MRI features, and the authors stated that larger cohorts are needed. Across subjects, expanded clones never shared an identical CDR3 amino acid sequence, which suggests that the TCR-beta repertoires in every group were private. Phylogenetic analysis grouped repertoires from 18 of 34 MS patients into a cluster of related CDR3 sequences, suggesting a possible repertoire-level signature. TCR clonal expansion was highest in HAM/TSP patients and lowest in MS patients, with MS patients falling below even healthy controls.

The junction carries 14 bases between V and J, which are trimmed by 7 bases and 8 bases respectively. The CDR3 spans 13 amino acids, including both terminal residues. The kept DNA is CDR3 alone, 39 bases in frame from the first base. Reading the germline V gene gives CDR1 ENHRY and CDR2 SYGVKD. Unsorted PBMC libraries were generated from 2 million PBMCs stored in RNAlater at -80 °C until RNA extraction. The multiple sclerosis patients were enrolled in a US clinical protocol that evaluated disease progression with magnetic resonance imaging. Peripheral blood was subjected to Ficoll-Hypaque density gradient centrifugation to isolate PBMCs, which were then cryopreserved in liquid nitrogen. To synthesize cDNA, template-switch 5'RACE was performed with a primer carrying a 10-nucleotide random unique molecular identifier so that each TCR transcript was tagged. Each sequencing run produced over 160 million TCR-beta sequences covering 15-18 subjects. The RNeasy kit was used for extraction of total RNA. TCR-beta VDJ regions were amplified with primers for the TCR constant region and the 5'RACE anchor, using the KAPA Real-time Library Amplification kit. Sample indexes and Illumina adaptors were added in a first PCR, and a second PCR then increased library yield. After Ampure bead purification, the roughly 650 bp TCR product was size-selected on a 2% E-gel SizeSelection system. Before pooling, libraries had their quality checked on a Bioanalyzer, their concentration measured with Qubit, and their quantity determined with the Kapa Library Quantification kit. An Illumina HiSeq 2500 sequenced the libraries paired-end 2 x 150 bp. To increase sequence diversity, about 25-30% phiX was spiked into each library pool. The authors' pipeline ran thus. Quality-filtered reads were processed with the UMI-based MiGEC pipeline, and over 80% of raw TCR sequences were removed by the MiGEC pipeline during error correction. IMGT germline references were used for aligning VDJ genes, and each clonotype was defined as a unique CDR3 amino acid sequence together with its V-J genes. Clonal expansion, Shannon diversity and CDR3 relatedness were evaluated with VDJtools (CalcPairwiseDistances, ClusterSamples), while phylogenetic trees were built in CLCbio workbench. Using coefficient-of-variation modelling across technical triplicates, the study counted a clone as expanded if it had at least 8 unique UMIs. Using fastp at Q25 and MiXCR, TCRdb reprocessed the public reads and kept productive beta chains. Here each entry gathers all rows of one CDR3 protein and keeps the most common genes and DNA. None of the V and J calls come from the authors' own analysis; TCRdb made them. Here the sample has 95,000 to 150,000 distinct CDR3 sequences; roughly 3.1% occur a single time. Over 1% of the sample lies in the top ten.

Here the chain combines TRBV10-3 and TRBJ1-4; TRBD1 is a possible D gene, resting on 5 matching bases. Sequenced sample: PBMCs. This receptor was obtained from a woman aged 25 to 39 with multiple sclerosis. The DNA sequence is as follows: TGTGCCATCAAAGGGGACGGACAAGAAAAACTGTTTTAT. This codes for CAIKGDGQEKLFY.